This T cell receptor (beta chain) is from a study of T-cell memory formation after mild COVID-19. Study at large: TCR clusters showed largely donor specificity. Study-level results: Contracting CD4+ clones sat mainly in CM and EM; CD8+ in EMRA. A balance of CD4 and CD8 characterized clones contracting day 15 to 85, whereas later expanders leaned CD4+.

The count of this clonotype is one. The antigen is undetermined. TCR alpha and TCR beta cDNA libraries with sample barcodes and UMIs came from 5'RACE using constant-segment primers. From the 5' RACE reads, TCRdb called clonotypes with MiXCR, one entry per CDR3 protein. The profile shows roughly 450,000 distinct CDR3 sequences, approximately 18% of them singletons. V was clipped by 4 bases and J by 1 base, with 11 bases between them. This CDR3 is 14 amino acids long. Germline lookup yields CDR1 ENHRY and CDR2 SYGVKD. The source material was PBMCs or a T cell subset sorted from them (not recorded which). This receptor was taken from an adult woman who had mild COVID-19 (a few samples of this study predate the infection). Cell type and time point are not known. The chain recombines TRBV10-3 with TRBJ2-7; maybe TRBD1 (6 bases). The CDR3 DNA follows: TGTGCCATCAGTGTAGGGACATCGTCCTACGAGCAGTACTTC. Translating it yields CAISVGTSSYEQYF.